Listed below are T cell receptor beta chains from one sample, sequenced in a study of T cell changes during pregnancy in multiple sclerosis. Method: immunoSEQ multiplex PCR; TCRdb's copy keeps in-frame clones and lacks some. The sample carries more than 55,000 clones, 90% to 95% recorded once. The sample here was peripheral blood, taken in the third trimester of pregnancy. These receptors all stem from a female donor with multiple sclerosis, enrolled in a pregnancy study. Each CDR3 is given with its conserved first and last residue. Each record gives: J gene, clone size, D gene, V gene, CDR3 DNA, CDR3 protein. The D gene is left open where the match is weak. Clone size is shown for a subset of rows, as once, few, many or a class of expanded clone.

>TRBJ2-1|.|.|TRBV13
TGTGCCAGCAGCCCCCCCGGGAGACTAAACAATGAGCAGTTCTTC
CASSPPGRLNNEQFF
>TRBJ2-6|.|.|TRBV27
TGTGCCAGCCGGGGTGGGGCTGGGGCCAACGTCCTGACTTTC
CASRGGAGANVLTF
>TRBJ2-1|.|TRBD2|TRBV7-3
TGTGCCAGCAGCTATACTAGCGGTGAGCAGTTCTTC
CASSYTSGEQFF
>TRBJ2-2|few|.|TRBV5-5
TGTGCCAGCAGCTTGAGCGCGGTGACCACCGGGGAGCTGTTTTTT
CASSLSAVTTGELFF
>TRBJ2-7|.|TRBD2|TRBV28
TGTGCCAGCATTAAAGGACTAGACTACGAGCAGTACTTC
CASIKGLDYEQYF
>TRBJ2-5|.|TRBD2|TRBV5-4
TGTGCCAGCAGCTTGCCTAGCGGGCAAGAGACCCAGTACTTC
CASSLPSGQETQYF
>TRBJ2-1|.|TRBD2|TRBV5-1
TGCGCCAGCAGCCCCGGGCTAGCGGGAGGTTCCTACAATGAGCAGTTCTTC
CASSPGLAGGSYNEQFF
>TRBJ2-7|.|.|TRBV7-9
TGTGCCAGCAGCCCCCAGGTACCTCCACACGACGAGCAGTACTTC
CASSPQVPPHDEQYF
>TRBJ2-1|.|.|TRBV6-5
TGTGCCAGCACAGAAACTAGCAGCGTCTTC
CASTETSSVF
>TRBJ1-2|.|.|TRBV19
TGTGCCAGTAGTCTCGGGTCCCCGTGGGGCTACACCTTC
CASSLGSPWGYTF
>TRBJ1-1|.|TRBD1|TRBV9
TGTGCCAGCAGCCCCTGGACAGGGGGATTCACTGAAGCTTTCTTT
CASSPWTGGFTEAFF
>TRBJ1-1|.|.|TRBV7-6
TGTGCCAGCAGCCTGTCAGGGGATAGGAACACTGAAGCTTTCTTT
CASSLSGDRNTEAFF
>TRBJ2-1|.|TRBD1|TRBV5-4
TGTGCCAGCAGTTTCGGACAGGGGGGCTCCTACAATGAGCAGTTCTTC
CASSFGQGGSYNEQFF
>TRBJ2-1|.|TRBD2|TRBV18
TGTGCCAGCTCACCCGGACTAGCGGGAGTGGGTGGTGAGCAGTTCTTC
CASSPGLAGVGGEQFF
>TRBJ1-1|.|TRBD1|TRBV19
TGTGCCAGTAGCGGGACAGCGAACACTGAAGCTTTCTTT
CASSGTANTEAFF
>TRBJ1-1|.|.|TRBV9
TGTGCCAGCAGCGTAGCACCAGGGCTGAACACTGAAGCTTTCTTT
CASSVAPGLNTEAFF
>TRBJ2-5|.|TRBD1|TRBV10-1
TGCGCCAGCAGTGCCGGGACAGGGGTCGAGACCCAGTACTTC
CASSAGTGVETQYF
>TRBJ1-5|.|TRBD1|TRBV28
TGTGCCAGTAAAGGGGGCAGTTATCAGCCCCAGCATTTT
CASKGGSYQPQHF
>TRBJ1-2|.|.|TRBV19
TGTGCCAGTAGTAAAGACGCAGGGTACGTCGGCTACACCTTC
CASSKDAGYVGYTF
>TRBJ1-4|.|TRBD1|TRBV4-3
TGCGCCAGCAGCCTGGGGACAGCTAATGAAAAACTGTTTTTT
CASSLGTANEKLFF
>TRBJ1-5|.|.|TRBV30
TGTGCCTGGAGTGTCCAGGGCGATCAGCCCCAGCATTTT
CAWSVQGDQPQHF
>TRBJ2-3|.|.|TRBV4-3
TGCGCCAGCAGCCAAGATGGGAGTGGGGAAGATACGCAGTATTTT
CASSQDGSGEDTQYF
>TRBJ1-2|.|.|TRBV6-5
TGTGCCAGCAGTTACGCCACCCCCTCCCAGGGGGGCTACACCTTC
CASSYATPSQGGYTF
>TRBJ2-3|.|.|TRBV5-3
TGTGCCAGAAGCTTGCCTAGCACGAGCACAGATACGCAGTATTTT
CARSLPSTSTDTQYF
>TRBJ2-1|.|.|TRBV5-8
TGTGCCAGCAGCTTCGAGACAGCGTACAATGAGCAGTTCTTC
CASSFETAYNEQFF
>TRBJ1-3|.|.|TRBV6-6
TGTGCCAGCAGTTACGATAGAGCTGGAAACACCATATATTTT
CASSYDRAGNTIYF
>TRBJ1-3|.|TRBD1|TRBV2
TGTGCCAGCAGTGGACAGGGATCCGGAAACACCATATATTTT
CASSGQGSGNTIYF
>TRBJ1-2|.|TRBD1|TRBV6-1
TGTGCCAGCACATGGGGACAAGGGGGCAACTATGGCTACACCTTC
CASTWGQGGNYGYTF
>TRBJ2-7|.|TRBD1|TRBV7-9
TGTGCCAGCGGCCGGGACAGGGGGTACGAGCAGTACTTC
CASGRDRGYEQYF
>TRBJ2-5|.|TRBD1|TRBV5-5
TGTGCCAGCAGCTTGAGGGAACAGGGGGCCGGGGAGACCCAGTACTTC
CASSLREQGAGETQYF
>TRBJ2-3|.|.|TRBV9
TGTGCCAGCAGCGCCTCGACTAGAGGGTGGGTCACAGATACGCAGTATTTT
CASSASTRGWVTDTQYF
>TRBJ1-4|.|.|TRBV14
TGTGCCAGCAGGTCAACAGGTTTTTCGGGAAAACTGTTTTTT
CASRSTGFSGKLFF
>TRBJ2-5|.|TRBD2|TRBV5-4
TGTGCCAGCAGCTTGTTCGGGAGGGCCGAGGAGACCCAGTACTTC
CASSLFGRAEETQYF
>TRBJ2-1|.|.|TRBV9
TGTGCCAGCAGCCCAGAACAGGCGATTTCATACAATGAGCAGTTCTTC
CASSPEQAISYNEQFF
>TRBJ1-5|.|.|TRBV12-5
TGTGCTAGTTCCCCGGGGAATCAGCCCCAGCATTTT
CASSPGNQPQHF
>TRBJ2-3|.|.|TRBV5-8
TGTGCCAGCAGCAAAGCTGGACAGCACACAGATACGCAGTATTTT
CASSKAGQHTDTQYF
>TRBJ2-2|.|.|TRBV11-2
TGTGCCAGCAGCGTATCTCGGATCGCGGGTGTTACCGGGGAGCTGTTTTTT
CASSVSRIAGVTGELFF
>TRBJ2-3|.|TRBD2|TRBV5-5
TGTGCCAGCAGCCCCTTAGGTCGGGAGGGGGGCACAGATACGCAGTATTTT
CASSPLGREGGTDTQYF
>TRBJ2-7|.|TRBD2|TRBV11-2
TGTGCCAGCAGCTTAGATAGGACAGCGGGAGGAAGATACGAGCAGTACTTC
CASSLDRTAGGRYEQYF
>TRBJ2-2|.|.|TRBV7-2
TGTGCCAGCAGCTTAACCGGCGAGGAGACCGGGGAGCTGTTTTTT
CASSLTGEETGELFF
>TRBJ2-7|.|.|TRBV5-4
TGTGCCAGCAGTGCACTCCCGGGAGATTCCTACGAGCAGTACTTC
CASSALPGDSYEQYF
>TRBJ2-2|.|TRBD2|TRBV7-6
TGTGCCAGCAGTTCCCCGGGACTAACGAACACCGGGGAGCTGTTTTTT
CASSSPGLTNTGELFF
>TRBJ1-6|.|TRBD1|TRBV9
TGTGCCAGCAGCACTGGGACAGCTTATAATTCACCCCTCCACTTT
CASSTGTAYNSPLHF
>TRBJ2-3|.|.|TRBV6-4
TGTGCCAGCAGTGACTCAACGACTCGCACAGATACGCAGTATTTT
CASSDSTTRTDTQYF
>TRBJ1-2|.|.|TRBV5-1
TGCGCCAGCAGCTTGGGTGTCACAGGTAGCGGTGGCTACACCTTC
CASSLGVTGSGGYTF
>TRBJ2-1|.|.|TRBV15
TGTGCCACCAGCAGGGGGCGTAATGAGCAGTTCTTC
CATSRGRNEQFF
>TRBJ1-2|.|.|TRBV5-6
TGTGCCAGCAGCTTGGACAGTGCTAACTATGGCTACACCTTC
CASSLDSANYGYTF
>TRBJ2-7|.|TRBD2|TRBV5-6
TGTGCCAGCAGCCAAGGGACTAGCGGCCTCTACGAGCAGTACTTC
CASSQGTSGLYEQYF
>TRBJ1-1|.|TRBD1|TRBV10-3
TGTGCCATCAGCAGGACAGGGGGCCCCAGGAACACTGAAGCTTTCTTT
CAISRTGGPRNTEAFF
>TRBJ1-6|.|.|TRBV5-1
TGCGCCAGCAGCACTGGGGCTCCTTCACCCCTCCACTTT
CASSTGAPSPLHF
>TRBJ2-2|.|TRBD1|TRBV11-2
TGTGCCAGCAGCGGGGACAGGTCCACCGGGGAGCTGTTTTTT
CASSGDRSTGELFF
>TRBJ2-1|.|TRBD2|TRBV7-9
TGTGCCAGCAGCCGAACTACCGGGAGGGAGGGTGAGCAGTTCTTC
CASSRTTGREGEQFF
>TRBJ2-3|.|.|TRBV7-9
TGTGCCAGCAGCTGGGGCGCTAGCACAGATACGCAGTATTTT
CASSWGASTDTQYF
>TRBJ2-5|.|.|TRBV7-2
TGTGCCAGCAGCTATGGGGGGGAGACCCAGTACTTC
CASSYGGETQYF
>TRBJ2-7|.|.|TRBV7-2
TGTGCCAGCAGCCCCAGCTCCTACGAGCAGTACTTC
CASSPSSYEQYF
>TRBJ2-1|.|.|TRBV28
TGTGCCAGCAGTTTCCATGGAGAGAATGAGCAGTTCTTC
CASSFHGENEQFF
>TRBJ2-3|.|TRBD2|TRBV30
TGTGCCTGGAGTCAAGGACTAGAATCTAGCACAGATACGCAGTATTTT
CAWSQGLESSTDTQYF